Described below is a single TCR beta chain sequence and its context. Its antigen remains unknown. The ends were cut back, 7 bases at V and 5 bases at J, with 14 bases in the middle. The CDR3 has 13 residues. CDR1 and CDR2 from the germline V gene are LNHDA and SQIVND (reference sequence). The data derive from a study of cytomegalovirus exposure and HLA in healthy donors. About the study: Unique TCR beta sequences numbering about 100 million came from about 179 million T cells in an earlier analysis. Study conclusions and caveats: Researchers left out some V segments, among them TRBV6-2 and TRBV6-3, as indistinguishable. Most sequenced TCRs were rare (though some public TCRs occurred in many donors).

Each donor was nominally healthy when sampled (though unrecorded immune exposures were likely). Both 60 Vbeta primers and 13 Jbeta primers went into the PCR. Some clones are missing from TCRdb's copy, which holds only in-frame ones; the method was immunoSEQ multiplex PCR. The sample comprises about 54,000 clones, 82% of which are singletons, and approximately 2.8% rests with the top ten. The chain carries TRBV19 and TRBJ2-5; D is undetermined. Sequenced input: PBMCs. This clonotype originated in a woman aged 18-29 years in good health and CMV-seronegative. The CDR3 here is CASNLGRRETQYF. The CDR3 region has the DNA TGTGCCAGTAACCTAGGAAGACGGGAGACCCAGTACTTC.